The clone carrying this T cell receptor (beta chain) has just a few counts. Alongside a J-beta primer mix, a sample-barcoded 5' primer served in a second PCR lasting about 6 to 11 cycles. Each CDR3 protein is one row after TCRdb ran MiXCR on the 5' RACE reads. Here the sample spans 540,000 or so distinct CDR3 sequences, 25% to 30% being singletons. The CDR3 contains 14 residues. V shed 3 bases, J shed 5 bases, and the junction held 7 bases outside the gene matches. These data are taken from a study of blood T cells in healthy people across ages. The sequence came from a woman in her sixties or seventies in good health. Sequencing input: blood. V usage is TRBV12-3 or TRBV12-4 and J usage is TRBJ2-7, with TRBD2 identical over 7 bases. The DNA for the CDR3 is TGTGCCAGCAGTTTGGTCCGGGGAGGGGACGAGCAGTACTTC. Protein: CASSLVRGGDEQYF.